This T cell receptor beta chain was captured by sequencing in a study of cytomegalovirus exposure and HLA in healthy donors. Notes on this clone: Its antigen is currently unknown.

V was clipped by 8 bases and J by 3 bases; unmatched bases: 1. The CDR3 contains 12 residues. CDR1 is ENHRY and CDR2 is SYGVKD in the germline V gene. Study findings and constraints: The authors excluded some V segments, including TRBV6-2 and TRBV6-3, as indistinguishable. Most TCR sequences were seen very rarely across donors, but some public TCRs occurred in many. In a later analysis, HLA-C alleles had the fewest associated TCRs, DRB1 alleles the most.

The study ran its PCR with 60 Vbeta and 13 Jbeta primers. The protocol was immunoSEQ multiplex PCR, while the TCRdb copy is restricted to in-frame clones and leaves out a portion. The table records over 150,000 clones, roughly two thirds of them present only once. The chain employs TRBV10-3 and TRBJ2-1; TRBD2 agrees at 7 bases. The origin of this receptor is a woman between 18 and 29 years old in good health and CMV-seropositive. The sample taken for sequencing was PBMCs. CDR3 sequence reads: CAIRDYYNEQFF. For the CDR3, the DNA is TGTGCCATCCGGGACTACTACAATGAGCAGTTCTTC.